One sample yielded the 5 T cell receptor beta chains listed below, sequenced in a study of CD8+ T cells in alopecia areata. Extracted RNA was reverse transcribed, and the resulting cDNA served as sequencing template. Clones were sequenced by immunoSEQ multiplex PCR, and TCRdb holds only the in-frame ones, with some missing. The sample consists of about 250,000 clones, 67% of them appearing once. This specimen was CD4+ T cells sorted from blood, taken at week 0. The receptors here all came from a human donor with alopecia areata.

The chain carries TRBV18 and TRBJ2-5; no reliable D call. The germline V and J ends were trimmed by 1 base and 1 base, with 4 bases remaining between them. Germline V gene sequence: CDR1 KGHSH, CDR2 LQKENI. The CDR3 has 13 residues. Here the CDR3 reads CASSPQIQETQYF. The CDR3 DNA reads TGTGCCAGCTCACCACAGATCCAAGAGACCCAGTACTTC.

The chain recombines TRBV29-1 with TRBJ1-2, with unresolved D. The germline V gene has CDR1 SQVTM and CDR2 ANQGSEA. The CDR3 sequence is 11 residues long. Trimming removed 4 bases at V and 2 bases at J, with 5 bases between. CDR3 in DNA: TGCAGCGTTGGAAGGAACTATGGCTACACCTTC. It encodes CSVGRNYGYTF.

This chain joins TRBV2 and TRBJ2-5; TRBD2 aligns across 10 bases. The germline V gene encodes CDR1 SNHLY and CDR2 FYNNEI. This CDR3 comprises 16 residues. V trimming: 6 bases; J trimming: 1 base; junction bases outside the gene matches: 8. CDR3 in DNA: TGTGCCAGCAGACCCCCTAGCGGGGGCATCCAAGAGACCCAGTACTTC. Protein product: CASRPPSGGIQETQYF.

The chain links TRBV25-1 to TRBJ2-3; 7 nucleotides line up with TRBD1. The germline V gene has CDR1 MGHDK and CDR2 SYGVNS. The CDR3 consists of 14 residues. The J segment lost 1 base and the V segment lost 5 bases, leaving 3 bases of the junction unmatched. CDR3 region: CASSTRGRTDTQYF. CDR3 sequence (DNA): TGTGCCAGCAGTACTAGGGGGCGCACAGATACGCAGTATTTT.

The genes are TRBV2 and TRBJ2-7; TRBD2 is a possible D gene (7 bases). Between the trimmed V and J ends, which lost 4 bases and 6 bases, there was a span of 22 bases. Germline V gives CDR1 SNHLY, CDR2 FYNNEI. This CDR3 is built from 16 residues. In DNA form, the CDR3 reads TGTGCCAGCAGTGTATCCGGTCAGGGGACTACTCGCGAGCAGTACTTC. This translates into CASSVSGQGTTREQYF. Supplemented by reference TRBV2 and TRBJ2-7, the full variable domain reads EPEVTQTPSHQVTQMGQEVILRCVPISNHLYFYWYRQILGQKVEFLVSFYNNEISEKSEIFDDQFSVERPDGSNFTLKIRSTKLEDSAMYFCASSVSGQGTTREQYFGPGTRLTVT.